These 20 T cell receptor beta chains originate from one sample sequenced in a study of vaccination effects on CD4 cells after COVID-19. The table came from immunoSEQ multiplex PCR; TCRdb's copy has only in-frame clones and leaves some out. The data show around 40,000 clones, roughly two thirds seen once. These TCRs are of unknown antigen specificity. It was after more than 8 days of culture that CD4+ T cells were isolated. Sample: CD4+ T cells from PBMCs cultured without peptide, taken before COVID-19 vaccination. The source of these receptors is a human donor who received a COVID-19 vaccine.

In nucleotides, the CDR3 is TGTGCCAGCAGCTTGGCGGGAGATCGGAGCAATGAGCAGTTCTTC. It codes for CASSLAGDRSNEQFF. The chain has TRBV11-3 and TRBJ2-1; TRBD2 aligns across 7 bases. The CDR3 totals 15 residues. The V gene's germline CDR1 is SGHNT and CDR2 YENEEA. V lost 3 bases and J lost 6; bases outside the gene matches: 8.

This clone was seen only once. V is TRBV7-8 and J is TRBJ2-5; D possibly corresponds to TRBD1 (6 bases). The CDR3 spans 14 residues. The V and J ends lost 7 bases and 3 bases respectively, with 15 bases between them. Germline V lookup: CDR1 SGHVS, CDR2 FQNEAQ. The CDR3 DNA reads as TGTGCCAGCACCCCCGGGACACGAAAAGAGACCCAGTACTTC. This gives the protein CASTPGTRKETQYF.

This clone was seen more than once but under ten times. The V call is TRBV19, the J call TRBJ1-4; 7 bases align to TRBD1. CDR3 length equals 14 residues. V was clipped by 5 bases and J by 7 bases; unmatched bases: 7. Germline values: CDR1 LNHDA, CDR2 SQIVND (reference sequence). CDR3 DNA sequence: TGTGCCAGTAGTGTTACAGGGGAGGTTGAAAAACTGTTTTTT. It encodes CASSVTGEVEKLFF. Based on the CDR3 plus reference TRBV19 and TRBJ1-4, the full variable domain is DGGITQSPKYLFRKEGQNVTLSCEQNLNHDAMYWYRQDPGQGLRLIYYSQIVNDFQKGDIAEGYSVSREKKESFPLTVTSAQKNPTAFYLCASSVTGEVEKLFFGSGTQLSVL.

The chain is built from TRBV5-4 and TRBJ2-5; the match to TRBD2 covers 10 bases. This CDR3 comprises 16 residues. CDR1 and CDR2 (germline): SGHNT, YYREEE (reference sequence). Losses at the gene ends were 1 base for V and 5 bases for J; bases not matched to a gene: 8. CDR3 protein: CASSLRSGRAGETQYF. CDR3 DNA sequence: TGTGCCAGCAGCTTGCGGAGCGGGAGGGCCGGGGAGACCCAGTACTTC.

The chain carries TRBV5-1 and TRBJ1-4; TRBD1 aligns across 7 bases. V was pared by 2 bases and J by 2 bases, with 0 bases of the junction left unmatched. CDR3 length: 14 residues. In germline, CDR1 is SGHRS, CDR2 YFSETQ. The CDR3 sequence: CASSLQGTNEKLFF. DNA of the CDR3: TGCGCCAGCAGCTTACAGGGGACTAATGAAAAACTGTTTTTT.

CDR3 bases: TGTGCCAGCAGCCTTCACGGGGAGGGGAGCAATGAGCAGTTCTTC. Its protein is CASSLHGEGSNEQFF. The chain recombines TRBV3-1 (or the pseudogene TRBV3-2) with TRBJ2-1, with 7 bases lining up with TRBD2. Germline assignment: CDR1 LGHDT and CDR2 YNNKEL (reference sequence). The ends lost 4 bases at V and 6 bases at J; junction bases unmatched: 9. The CDR3 has 15 residues.

The chain has TRBV15 and TRBJ2-2, with D perhaps matching TRBD2 (5 bases). Germline loops: CDR1 LNHNV, CDR2 YYDKDF (reference sequence). This CDR3 is built from 15 residues. With 1 base removed from V and 3 bases from J, the gap between germline ends came to 9 bases. CDR3: CATSRGGLDTGELFF. The CDR3 DNA sequence: TGTGCCACCAGCAGAGGAGGGTTAGACACCGGGGAGCTGTTTTTT.

This clone was seen just once. The V and J genes are TRBV6-5 and TRBJ1-2; D unresolved. The CDR3 consists of 16 residues. CDR1 MNHEY and CDR2 SVGAGI come from the germline V gene. With 0 bases removed from V and 5 bases from J, the gap between germline ends came to 16 bases. The DNA for the CDR3 is TGTGCCAGCAGTTACTCGACGGCCGCGGGGTGGTATGGCTACACCTTC. As protein: CASSYSTAAGWYGYTF.

V is TRBV2 and J is TRBJ2-5; D perhaps matches TRBD2 (5 bases). The V and J ends lost 3 bases and 0 bases respectively, with 8 bases between them. Germline CDR1 reads SNHLY; CDR2 reads FYNNEI. The CDR3 has 14 amino acids. CDR3 loop: CASSDLDYQETQYF. For the CDR3, the DNA is TGTGCCAGCAGTGATCTGGACTACCAAGAGACCCAGTACTTC.

In nucleotides, the CDR3 is TGTGCCAGCAGTGAACAGGACAGGGGTTTTGAAAAACTGTTTTTT. This encodes CASSEQDRGFEKLFF. The chain joins TRBV6-1 to TRBJ1-4; 9 nucleotides align to TRBD1. Per germline, CDR1 MNHNS and CDR2 SASEGT. V was pared by 2 bases and J by 7 bases, with 5 bases of the junction left unmatched. The CDR3 contains 15 residues.

This rearrangement joins TRBV3-1 (or the pseudogene TRBV3-2) to TRBJ1-2; D might be TRBD1 (5 bases). This CDR3 contains 12 residues. Per the germline V gene, CDR1 is LGHDT and CDR2 is YNNKEL (reference sequence). Trimming took 5 bases from V and 2 from J, leaving 6 bases between them. The CDR3 protein is CASSGTNYGYTF. As DNA, the CDR3 is TGTGCCAGCAGCGGGACGAACTATGGCTACACCTTC.

This clone was counted between two and nine times. The CDR3 loop reads CASSELIRDEQYF. CDR3 coding DNA: TGTGCCAGCAGTGAATTGATTCGGGACGAGCAGTACTTC. The V gene is TRBV6-1, the J gene TRBJ2-7; D call uncertain. Between the trimmed V and J ends, which lost 2 bases and 5 bases, there was a span of 10 bases. The germline V gene has CDR1 MNHNS and CDR2 SASEGT. The CDR3 totals 13 residues.

This clone was observed a handful of times. This sequence joins TRBV14 and TRBJ1-1; D is uncertain. Germline V gene lookup returns CDR1 SGHDN and CDR2 FVKESK. The CDR3 runs to 13 residues. V was trimmed by 4 bases and J by 3 bases, leaving 9 bases between them. The CDR3 region has the DNA TGTGCCAGCAGCCCACGGAGCGACACTGAAGCTTTCTTT. Translation gives CASSPRSDTEAFF.

CDR3 DNA: TGTGCCAGCAGTGAAGACGCCTCGTCAGCTGGGGCCAACGTCCTGACTTTC. Protein sequence: CASSEDASSAGANVLTF. The chain uses TRBV6-1 and TRBJ2-6; no clear D. Germline V gene sequence: CDR1 MNHNS, CDR2 SASEGT. The length of the CDR3 is 17 residues. Trimming pared 1 base from V and 2 bases from J, leaving 12 bases between.

In its sample, this clone was seen a few times. Here the CDR3 reads CASSEGQRYGLAFHEQYF. The DNA of the CDR3 is TGTGCCAGCAGTGAAGGCCAAAGATATGGACTAGCCTTCCACGAGCAGTACTTC. The chain uses TRBV6-1 and TRBJ2-7; 8 positions agree with TRBD2. Trimming took 1 base from V and 5 from J; bases not matched to a gene: 16. This CDR3 is built from 18 residues. Germline CDR1 and CDR2: MNHNS and SASEGT.

The rearrangement joins TRBV5-1 to TRBJ2-1; possible D gene TRBD1, 5 bases. V shed 0 bases and J shed 5 bases, with 9 bases lying between them. The CDR3 covers 14 residues. Germline V gene data show CDR1 as SGHRS and CDR2 as YFSETQ. The CDR3 spells CASSLVTANNEQFF. The CDR3 DNA follows: TGCGCCAGCAGCTTGGTGACAGCGAACAATGAGCAGTTCTTC.

J is TRBJ2-5 and V is TRBV10-3, with a weak D call TRBD1 (6 bases). The length of the CDR3 is 14 residues. CDR1 is ENHRY, CDR2 SYGVKD, per germline. Trimming shortened V by 6 bases and J by 0 bases, and 11 bases separated the two germline ends. The CDR3 loop is CAISQDRYQETQYF. The DNA for the CDR3 is TGTGCCATCAGCCAAGACAGGTACCAAGAGACCCAGTACTTC.

J is TRBJ2-1 and V is TRBV5-1; D tentatively reads TRBD1 or TRBD2 (6 bases each). The CDR3 has 16 amino acids. V gave up 0 bases and J gave up 8 bases, with 18 bases separating them. The germline V gene has CDR1 SGHRS and CDR2 YFSETQ. The CDR3 loop reads CASSLVGGLGRYEQFF. CDR3 in DNA: TGCGCCAGCAGCTTGGTCGGGGGCCTTGGTCGCTATGAGCAGTTCTTC.

The chain is built from TRBV3-1 (or the pseudogene TRBV3-2) and TRBJ2-7; the match to TRBD1 covers 7 bases. V lost 7 bases to trimming and J lost 4 bases; unmatched junction nucleotides: 16. The CDR3 is made up of 16 amino acids. Germline CDR1 is LGHDT and CDR2 is YNNKEL (reference sequence). The CDR3 here is CASTKRGRGQIYEQYF. The CDR3 bases are TGTGCCAGCACCAAAAGAGGAAGGGGACAGATTTACGAGCAGTACTTC.

This clone was observed a few times. The CDR3 sequence: CASSEAPGKVTDTQYF. For the CDR3, the DNA is TGTGCCAGCAGTGAAGCTCCAGGGAAGGTGACAGATACGCAGTATTTT. This sequence joins TRBV6-1 and TRBJ2-3; tentatively, D is TRBD1 (5 bases). V was clipped by 0 bases and J by 3 bases, with 13 bases between them. The CDR3 length is 16 residues. Germline V gene sequence: CDR1 MNHNS, CDR2 SASEGT.